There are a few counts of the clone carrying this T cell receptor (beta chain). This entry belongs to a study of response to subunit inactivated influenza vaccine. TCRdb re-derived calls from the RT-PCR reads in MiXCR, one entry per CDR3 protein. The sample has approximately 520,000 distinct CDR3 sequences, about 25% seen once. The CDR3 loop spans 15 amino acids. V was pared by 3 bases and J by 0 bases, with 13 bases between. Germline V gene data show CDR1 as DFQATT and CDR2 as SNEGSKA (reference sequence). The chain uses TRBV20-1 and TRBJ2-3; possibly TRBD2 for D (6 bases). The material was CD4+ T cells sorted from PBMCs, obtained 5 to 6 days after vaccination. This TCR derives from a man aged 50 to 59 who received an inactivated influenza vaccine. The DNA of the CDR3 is TGCAGTGCTAGTCCCCTAGCGACTAGCACAGATACGCAGTATTTT. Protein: CSASPLATSTDTQYF.